Each of the 8 T cell receptor beta chains below was sequenced from the same sample in a study of T cell responses to AZD1222 COVID-19 vaccine (dated by TCRdb to about 2021). The library was prepared using the immunoSEQ multiplex PCR assay. TCRdb limited this immuneACCESS table to in-frame rearrangements with V and J called. A share of clones is missing; checked studies link under half to unresolved V genes, and the rest is unexplained. This sample is represented by some 150,000 clones; about 90% of them were singletons. Of the sample, 4.4% falls within the top ten clones. In light of the paper, this sample's time point label describes: baseline before first vaccination. Reading the label with the study, this specimen's treatment or condition is: meningococcal conjugate vaccine given as trial control. The specimen was peripheral blood, collected on day 0 of MenACWY control vaccination. The receptors come from an adult in good health.

V and J are TRBV5-6 and TRBJ2-5; perhaps TRBD2 as D (5 bases). The ends were cut back, 4 bases at V and 5 bases at J, with 18 bases in the middle. This CDR3 spans 15 amino acids. Germline V CDR1 and CDR2: SGHDT, YYEEEE. CDR3 protein: CASSARVSWEETQYF. The CDR3 DNA follows: TGTGCCAGCAGCGCCCGGGTGAGTTGGGAGGAGACCCAGTACTTC. The whole variable domain, remainder taken from reference TRBV5-6 and TRBJ2-5, is DAGVTQSPTHLIKTRGQQVTLRCSPKSGHDTVSWYQQALGQGPQFIFQYYEEEERQRGNFPDRFSGHQFPNYSSELNVNALLLGDSALYLCASSARVSWEETQYFGPGTRLLVL.

This chain joins TRBV10-2 and TRBJ2-5; TRBD1 or TRBD2 may be the D gene (5 bases each). Germline lookup yields CDR1 WSHSY and CDR2 SAAADI. The CDR3 contains 13 residues. With 5 bases removed from V and 7 bases from J, the gap between germline ends came to 14 bases. This chain's CDR3 is CASSPGPRVTQYF. The CDR3 nucleotides are TGCGCCAGCAGTCCGGGACCAAGGGTGACCCAGTACTTC.

The chain combines TRBV4-2 with TRBJ2-1; D unclear. V was clipped by 0 bases and J by 6 bases, with 9 bases between them. Germline V CDR1 and CDR2: LGHNA, YNFKEQ. The length of the CDR3 is 14 residues. This CDR3 reads CASSQDRFSNEQFF. DNA of the CDR3: TGTGCCAGCAGCCAAGATCGCTTTTCCAATGAGCAGTTCTTC.

The chain employs TRBV18 and TRBJ1-2; D not certain. This CDR3 region has 17 residues. Germline CDR1 KGHSH, CDR2 LQKENI. The V end lost 0 bases, the J end lost 2 bases, and 16 bases lay between the germline ends. The CDR3 nucleotides read TGTGCCAGCTCACCACCGTCTCCGGGGAACATGAACTATGGCTACACCTTC. The encoded protein is CASSPPSPGNMNYGYTF.

This clone was counted a few times. The J gene is TRBJ1-1, the V gene TRBV5-1; D gene ambiguous. The CDR3 spans 11 residues. Trimming stripped 1 base from V and 2 bases from J, with 0 bases between. The germline V gene has CDR1 SGHRS and CDR2 YFSETQ. CDR3 coding DNA: TGCGCCAGCAGCTTGAACACTGAAGCTTTCTTT. It translates to CASSLNTEAFF.

The J gene is TRBJ2-1, the V gene TRBV19; the match to TRBD2 covers 8 bases. V was pared by 8 bases and J by 0 bases, with 6 bases of the junction left unmatched. Germline V gene lookup returns CDR1 LNHDA and CDR2 SQIVND (reference sequence). The CDR3 covers 15 residues. CDR3 protein: CASLASGRSYNEQFF. For the CDR3, the DNA is TGTGCCAGTCTGGCTAGCGGGCGCTCCTACAATGAGCAGTTCTTC.

The genes are TRBV2 and TRBJ1-3, with TRBD1 as a possible D gene (5 bases). The germline V gene encodes CDR1 SNHLY and CDR2 FYNNEI. CDR3 length: 16 residues. V was clipped by 4 bases and J by 0 bases, with 13 bases between them. CDR3 DNA sequence: TGTGCCAGCAGTGGTGACAGCTATTACTCTGGAAACACCATATATTTT. It codes for CASSGDSYYSGNTIYF.

This rearrangement joins TRBV7-2 to TRBJ2-7; 7 positions agree with TRBD1. Germline values: CDR1 SGHTA, CDR2 FQGNSA. The CDR3 consists of 14 residues. Unmatched junction bases numbered 4, after V lost 5 bases and J lost 0 bases. The CDR3 nucleotides are TGTGCCAGCAGCCAGACAGGGATCTCCTACGAGCAGTACTTC. Translated, it gives CASSQTGISYEQYF.